Listed below are T cell receptor beta chains from one sample, sequenced in a study of blood T cell repertoires in COVID-19. The assay was immunoSEQ multiplex PCR, and TCRdb's table has in-frame clones only and misses some. Among fewer than 250,000 clones listed, around four fifths were seen once. Source material: peripheral blood. All receptors derive from a woman of 80 years or more with COVID-19, enrolled during active disease. CDR3s leave out the opening cysteine and the closing phenylalanine or tryptophan.

>TRBV4-1
ASSASPSGGVNEQF
>TRBV10-3
AISERPDTGYT
>TRBV7-2
ASQNQGAVSDTQY
>TRBV19
ASSPWTGEETQY
>TRBV5-5
ASSLAGQGATGEQY
>TRBV2
ASRGQGVGGYT
>TRBV5-1
ASSNPGLTSPGELF
>TRBV18
ASSPKAETQY
>TRBV5-8
ASSSHMTGNNYGYT
>TRBV18
ASSPGQFNEQF
>TRBV4-2
ASSQDEHPTDTQY
>TRBV30
AWAQVGGRYNEKLF
>TRBV29-1
SVGQETQY
>TRBV7-2
ASSLATAFAEAF
>TRBV2
ASSERTGGELF
>TRBV12-3/TRBV12-4
ASSRQVPGTIY
>TRBV19
ASSALAADSYNEQF
>TRBV5-1
ASSFGTGRTGELF
>TRBV10-3
AIRGASGGETQY
>TRBV5-1
ASSLSRVRDGYT
>TRBV7-3
ASSPAGGFTEAF
>TRBV6-5
ASNEGASIEPQH
>TRBV2
ASNRDNQPQH
>TRBV7-3
ASSPRTGDSYNEQF